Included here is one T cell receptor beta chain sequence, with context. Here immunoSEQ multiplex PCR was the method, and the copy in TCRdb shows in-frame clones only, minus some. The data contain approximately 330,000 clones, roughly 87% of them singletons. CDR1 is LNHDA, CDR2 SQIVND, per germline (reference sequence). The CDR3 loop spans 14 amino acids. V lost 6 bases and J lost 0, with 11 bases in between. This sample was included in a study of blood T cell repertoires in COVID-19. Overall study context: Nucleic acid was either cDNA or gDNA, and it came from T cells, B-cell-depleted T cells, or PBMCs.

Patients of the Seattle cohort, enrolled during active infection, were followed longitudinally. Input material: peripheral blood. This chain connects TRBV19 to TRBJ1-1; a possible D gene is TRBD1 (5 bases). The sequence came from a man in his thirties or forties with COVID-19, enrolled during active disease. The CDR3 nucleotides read TGTGCCAGTAGCCGGGGGGGAATGAACACTGAAGCTTTCTTT. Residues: CASSRGGMNTEAFF.